One sample yielded the 28 T cell receptor beta chains listed below, sequenced in a study of blood T cell repertoires in COVID-19. Profiling relied on immunoSEQ multiplex PCR, and the TCRdb table lists in-frame clones only, not all of them. The data show about 260,000 clones, with 91% seen just once and around 2.5% held by the top ten. The sample was peripheral blood. Receptors were obtained from a person between 18 and 30 years old with COVID-19, enrolled during active disease.

The chain joins TRBV9 to TRBJ1-4, with TRBD1 identical over 7 bases. This CDR3 has 15 amino acids. Trimming at V came to 4 bases and at J to 0 bases, leaving 3 bases not matched to a gene. CDR1 is SGDLS, CDR2 YYNGEE, per germline. The CDR3 coding sequence is TGTGCCAGCAGCCCAGGGGGGACAACTAATGAAAAACTGTTTTTT. This sequence encodes CASSPGGTTNEKLFF.

This rearrangement joins TRBV9 to TRBJ2-2; the match to TRBD2 covers 12 bases. CDR3 size: 18 residues. With 1 base clipped from V and 1 base from J, the junction kept 5 bases outside the gene matches. From germline, CDR1 is SGDLS and CDR2 YYNGEE. The CDR3 DNA reads TGTGCCAGCAGCGTAAGTCGGACTAGCGGGAAGAACACCGGGGAGCTGTTTTTT. Translation: CASSVSRTSGKNTGELFF.

This chain joins TRBV13 and TRBJ2-3; D not resolved. Germline lookup yields CDR1 PRHDT and CDR2 FYEKMQ (reference sequence). Trimming took off 7 bases at V and 3 bases at J, with 11 bases between the two ends. CDR3 length equals 13 residues. The CDR3 DNA is TGTGCCAGCACCCCTCCTCGGACAGATACGCAGTATTTT. Its translation: CASTPPRTDTQYF.

The rearrangement joins TRBV4-1 to TRBJ2-2, with D possibly matching TRBD1 (5 bases). Trimming shortened V by 3 bases and J by 5 bases, and 10 bases separated the two germline ends. This CDR3 is 14 amino acids long. Per the germline V gene, CDR1 is MGHRA and CDR2 is YSYEKL. The CDR3 DNA is TGCGCCAGCAGCCACAGGGAACAAACCGGGGAGCTGTTTTTT. Its translation is CASSHREQTGELFF.

The J gene is TRBJ2-1, the V gene TRBV9, with TRBD2 identical over 13 bases. CDR1 is SGDLS, CDR2 YYNGEE, per germline. The CDR3 loop spans 17 amino acids. V was clipped by 0 bases and J by 8 bases; unmatched bases: 8. The CDR3 protein is CASSVEAGLAGWDEQFF. For the CDR3, the DNA is TGTGCCAGCAGCGTAGAGGCGGGACTAGCGGGATGGGATGAGCAGTTCTTC. The variable domain in full, completed from reference TRBV9 and TRBJ2-1, reads DSGVTQTPKHLITATGQRVTLRCSPRSGDLSVYWYQQSLDQGLQFLIQYYNGEERAKGNILERFSAQQFPDLHSELNLSSLELGDSALYFCASSVEAGLAGWDEQFFGPGTRLTVL.

The CDR3 loop reads CASRPDRGGTDTQYF. CDR3 DNA: TGTGCAAGTCGCCCAGACAGGGGGGGCACAGATACGCAGTATTTT. The chain recombines TRBV12-2 with TRBJ2-3; the table calls TRBD1, which could not be checked here. TRBV12-2 counts as a pseudogene. The length of the CDR3 is 15 residues.

The chain uses TRBV5-4 and TRBJ2-5; maybe TRBD2 (6 bases). Germline CDR1 is SGHNT and CDR2 is YYREEE (reference sequence). V was cut by 4 bases and J by 9 bases, with 13 bases left in between. The CDR3 is 12 residues long. The CDR3 sequence: CASSLGGQAQYF. The CDR3 nucleotides read TGTGCCAGCAGCCTCGGGGGTCAAGCCCAGTACTTC.

The rearrangement uses TRBV6-5 and TRBJ1-1; 7 bases fit TRBD1. This CDR3 is built from 11 residues. Germline CDR1 MNHEY, CDR2 SVGAGI. The trim removed 6 bases at V and 11 bases at J, leaving 6 bases unmatched. The CDR3 region has the DNA TGTGCCAGCAGACAGGGGATTTTGGCTTTCTTT. Its protein is CASRQGILAFF.

This chain joins TRBV14 and TRBJ1-2; D unresolved. The germline V gene has CDR1 SGHDN and CDR2 FVKESK. The CDR3 runs to 13 residues. Trimming took 0 bases from V and 4 from J, leaving 6 bases between them. DNA for the CDR3: TGTGCCAGCAGCCAAGATGGAGTCTATGGCTACACCTTC. Protein: CASSQDGVYGYTF.

The chain carries TRBV9 and TRBJ2-1, with TRBD2 matching over 8 bases. Germline loops: CDR1 SGDLS, CDR2 YYNGEE. V dropped 3 bases and J dropped 4; count of bases not matched to a gene: 12. The length of the CDR3 is 17 residues. Here the CDR3 reads CASSATRFSGAYNEQFF. CDR3 DNA: TGTGCCAGCAGCGCGACCAGATTTAGCGGGGCGTACAATGAGCAGTTCTTC.

The rearrangement joins TRBV4-1 to TRBJ2-5, with 11 bases identical to TRBD1. Germline loops: CDR1 MGHRA, CDR2 YSYEKL. The CDR3 has 18 residues. J gave up 5 bases and V 0 bases, and 11 bases lay outside the gene matches. The CDR3 DNA reads as TGCGCCAGCAGCCAAGATGCGGTTGGGACAGGGGGAAGGGAGACCCAGTACTTC. Translating gives CASSQDAVGTGGRETQYF.

The chain recombines TRBV7-8 with TRBJ2-7, with TRBD1 matching 7 bases. V lost 5 bases to trimming and J lost 4 bases; unmatched junction nucleotides: 11. The CDR3 totals 15 residues. Germline V gene sequence: CDR1 SGHVS, CDR2 FQNEAQ. CDR3 sequence (DNA): TGTGCCAGCAGCACTCGTCCGGGACAGAAATACGAGCAGTACTTC. Its protein product is CASSTRPGQKYEQYF.

V usage is TRBV6-5 and J usage is TRBJ1-1; D might be TRBD1 (6 bases). Germline CDR1 is MNHEY and CDR2 is SVGAGI. This CDR3 spans 13 amino acids. Trimming left V 9 bases short and J 0 bases short, with 11 bases between. DNA of the CDR3: TGTGCCAGTCCTGGACAGATGAACACTGAAGCTTTCTTT. Translating gives CASPGQMNTEAFF.

The chain carries TRBV4-1 and TRBJ1-6; 8 nucleotides agree with TRBD1. CDR1 and CDR2 (germline): MGHRA, YSYEKL. This CDR3 contains 16 residues. The junction had 11 bases not matched to a gene; V was cut back by 0 bases and J by 13 bases. The CDR3 region is CASSQEGQGALGPLHF. In nucleotides, the CDR3 is TGCGCCAGCAGCCAAGAGGGGCAGGGGGCTTTAGGGCCCCTCCACTTT.

The rearrangement uses TRBV6-6 and TRBJ2-7; D may be TRBD2 (5 bases). Trimming pared 0 bases from V and 3 bases from J, leaving 9 bases between. Germline V gene sequence: CDR1 MNHNY, CDR2 SVGAGI (reference sequence). This CDR3 is built from 14 residues. In DNA form, the CDR3 reads TGTGCCAGCAGTTACTCCGATACTAGCTACGAGCAGTACTTC. This sequence encodes CASSYSDTSYEQYF.

This rearrangement joins TRBV25-1 to TRBJ1-1; D is unclear. The CDR3 covers 13 residues. Germline V lookup: CDR1 MGHDK, CDR2 SYGVNS. The V and J ends lost 3 bases and 11 bases respectively, with 16 bases between them. DNA of the CDR3: TGTGCCAGCAGTGATCCTGGCCAGAAGAGGGCTTTCTTT. Protein sequence: CASSDPGQKRAFF. The whole variable domain, remainder taken from reference TRBV25-1 and TRBJ1-1, is EADIYQTPRYLVIGTGKKITLECSQTMGHDKMYWYQQDPGMELHLIHYSYGVNSTEKGDLSSESTVSRIRTEHFPLTLESARPSHTSQYLCASSDPGQKRAFFGQGTRLTVV.

This chain links TRBV11-2 with TRBJ1-4; D perhaps matches TRBD1 (5 bases). The CDR3 has 16 amino acids. V lost 1 base to trimming and J lost 2 bases, with 11 bases between them. Germline lookup yields CDR1 SGHAT and CDR2 FQNNGV. The CDR3 spells CASSLAKGRTNEKLFF. The CDR3 bases are TGTGCCAGCAGCTTAGCAAAGGGGCGGACTAATGAAAAACTGTTTTTT.

The chain combines TRBV2 with TRBJ1-5; 9 bases line up with TRBD1. Per germline, CDR1 SNHLY and CDR2 FYNNEI. V gave up 5 bases and J gave up 4 bases; unmatched junction bases: 3. The CDR3 is made up of 14 amino acids. The CDR3 DNA sequence: TGTGCCAGCAGTCCGGACAGGGGAAATCAGCCCCAGCATTTT. This translates into CASSPDRGNQPQHF.

The chain links TRBV10-2 to TRBJ1-2; TRBD1 aligns across 11 bases. This CDR3 region has 16 residues. The germline V gene has CDR1 WSHSY and CDR2 SAAADI. V lost 1 base and J lost 8; bases outside the gene matches: 9. Written as DNA, the CDR3 is TGCGCCAGCAGTGAGTTTTGGACAGGGGGCGCGAGGGGCTACACCTTC. It is translated as CASSEFWTGGARGYTF.

V is TRBV7-2 and J is TRBJ2-7; a possible D gene is TRBD2 (6 bases). V lost 6 bases and J lost 3, with 12 bases in between. CDR3 size: 13 residues. The germline V gene encodes CDR1 SGHTA and CDR2 FQGNSA. As DNA, the CDR3 is TGTGCCAGCAGGCCGGGACTCCTCTACGAGCAGTACTTC. It is translated as CASRPGLLYEQYF. Full variable domain (rest looked up from reference TRBV7-2 and TRBJ2-7): GAGVSQSPSNKVTEKGKDVELRCDPISGHTALYWYRQSLGQGLEFLIYFQGNSAPDKSGLPSDRFSAERTGGSVSTLTIQRTQQEDSAVYLCASRPGLLYEQYFGPGTRLTVT.

The chain is built from TRBV6-5 and TRBJ1-1; the D is unclear. The germline CDR1 and CDR2 sequences are MNHEY and SVGAGI. V lost 4 bases to trimming and J lost 6 bases, with 9 bases between them. The CDR3 runs to 12 residues. The CDR3 reads CASSSGRAEAFF. CDR3 nucleotide sequence: TGTGCCAGCAGTTCGGGGAGGGCTGAAGCTTTCTTT.

CDR3 DNA sequence: TGCGCCAGCAGTGAGCAGGGTTTAGATACGCAGTATTTT. Translating it yields CASSEQGLDTQYF. This chain joins TRBV10-1 and TRBJ2-3; TRBD1 is a possible D gene (5 bases). V dropped 2 bases and J dropped 5 bases, with 8 bases sitting between them. CDR1 WNHNN and CDR2 SYGVQD come from the germline V gene (reference sequence). CDR3 length equals 13 residues.

The CDR3 DNA sequence: TGTGCCAGCCACTATTACTCCTACGAGCAGTACTTC. Protein product: CASHYYSYEQYF. The chain joins TRBV2 to TRBJ2-7; D call uncertain. Germline-derived CDR1 and CDR2 are SNHLY and FYNNEI. The CDR3 loop spans 12 amino acids. Trimming took off 8 bases at V and 0 bases at J, with 8 bases between the two ends.

This chain uses TRBV25-1 with TRBJ1-3; 9 bases align to TRBD1. V was clipped by 8 bases and J by 0 bases; unmatched bases: 5. The CDR3 loop spans 15 amino acids. Per the germline V gene, CDR1 is MGHDK and CDR2 is SYGVNS. CDR3 DNA sequence: TGTGCCAGCCAGGGACAGGGATCCTCTGGAAACACCATATATTTT. It is translated as CASQGQGSSGNTIYF.

As DNA, the CDR3 is TGTGCCACCAGGGGACAGGGGCGCACCTACGAGCAGTACTTC. This encodes CATRGQGRTYEQYF. The chain joins TRBV24-1 to TRBJ2-7; TRBD1 agrees at 10 bases. V dropped 7 bases and J dropped 2; count of bases not matched to a gene: 4. This CDR3 region has 14 residues. Germline assignment: CDR1 KGHDR and CDR2 SFDVKD.

V gene TRBV9 combines with J gene TRBJ1-1; 7 nucleotides agree with TRBD1. Unmatched junction bases numbered 10, after V lost 4 bases and J lost 1 base. This CDR3 is 16 amino acids long. Germline assignment: CDR1 SGDLS and CDR2 YYNGEE. The CDR3 protein is CASSSSPGQPNTEAFF. CDR3 coding DNA: TGTGCCAGCAGCTCCAGCCCGGGACAGCCGAACACTGAAGCTTTCTTT.

The V and J genes are TRBV28 and TRBJ1-4; TRBD1 matches at 7 bases. Germline trimming cut 6 bases from V and 3 bases from J; bases unmatched to any gene: 7. Per the germline V gene, CDR1 is MDHEN and CDR2 is SYDVKM. This CDR3 comprises 15 residues. The CDR3: CASSSTGAPNEKLFF. In DNA, the CDR3 is TGTGCCAGCAGCTCTACAGGGGCGCCTAATGAAAAACTGTTTTTT.

V gene TRBV5-4 combines with J gene TRBJ1-1, with D perhaps matching TRBD1 (5 bases). V was trimmed by 3 bases and J by 1 base, leaving 13 bases between them. The germline V gene has CDR1 SGHNT and CDR2 YYREEE (reference sequence). This CDR3 is 15 amino acids long. The CDR3 spells CASSSVQAANTEAFF. The CDR3 DNA sequence: TGTGCCAGCAGCTCGGTACAGGCGGCGAACACTGAAGCTTTCTTT.